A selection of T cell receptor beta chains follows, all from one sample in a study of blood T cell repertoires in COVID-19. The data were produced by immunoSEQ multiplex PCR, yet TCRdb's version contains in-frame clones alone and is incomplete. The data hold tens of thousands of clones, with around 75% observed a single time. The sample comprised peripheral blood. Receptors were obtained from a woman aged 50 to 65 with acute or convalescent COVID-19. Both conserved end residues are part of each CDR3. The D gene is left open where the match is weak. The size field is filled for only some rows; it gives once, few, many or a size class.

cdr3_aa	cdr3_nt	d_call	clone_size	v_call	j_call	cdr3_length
CASKDRVNTGELFF	TGTGCCAGCAAGGACAGGGTCAACACCGGGGAGCTGTTTTTT	TRBD1	once	TRBV6-5	TRBJ2-2	14
CASSSGQGSYTEAFF	TGTGCCAGCAGCTCCGGACAGGGGTCATACACTGAAGCTTTCTTT	TRBD1	.	TRBV7-2	TRBJ1-1	15
CASRILQTRNTEAFF	TGTGCCAGCAGGATCTTACAGACGCGGAACACTGAAGCTTTCTTT	.	.	TRBV28	TRBJ1-1	15
CASSHKPGLSDTQYF	TGCGCCAGCAGCCATAAACCGGGACTCTCAGATACGCAGTATTTT	.	.	TRBV5-1	TRBJ2-3	15
CASSDRLYGYTF	TGTGCCAGCTCGGACAGATTGTATGGCTACACCTTC	.	few	TRBV5-6	TRBJ1-2	12
CASSLTGSHNNEQFF	TGCGCCAGCAGCTTGACGGGGAGCCATAACAATGAGCAGTTCTTC	.	.	TRBV5-1	TRBJ2-1	15
CASSLGDYEQYF	TGTGCCAGCAGCTTAGGCGACTACGAGCAGTACTTC	.	.	TRBV7-9	TRBJ2-7	12
CASRDGTGERYSNQPQHF	TGCGCCAGCAGGGACGGGACAGGAGAACGATATAGCAATCAGCCCCAGCATTTT	TRBD1	.	TRBV10-1	TRBJ1-5	18
CASSLRFGGYTF	TGCGCCAGCAGCCTAAGATTCGGTGGCTACACCTTC	.	.	TRBV5-1	TRBJ1-2	12
CASALLDSYGYTF	TGTGCTAGTGCTCTTCTTGACAGCTATGGCTACACCTTC	.	.	TRBV12-5	TRBJ1-2	13
CASSQDSQGTNEKLFF	TGCGCCAGCAGCCAAGACTCACAGGGAACTAATGAAAAACTGTTTTTT	.	.	TRBV4-3	TRBJ1-4	16
CASSFRLNTEAFF	TGTGCCAGCAGTTTCCGGTTGAACACTGAAGCTTTCTTT	.	.	TRBV12-3/TRBV12-4	TRBJ1-1	13
CASRGAEQYF	TGTGCCAGCAGGGGGGCGGAGCAGTACTTC	.	.	TRBV6-5	TRBJ2-7	10
CASSTNRGPQHF	TGTGCCAGCAGCACCAACCGGGGGCCCCAGCATTTT	.	few	TRBV5-6	TRBJ1-5	12
CASSFSSVSGQETQYF	TGTGCCAGCAGCTTTTCTAGTGTAAGCGGGCAAGAGACCCAGTACTTC	.	.	TRBV7-9	TRBJ2-5	16
CASSVGPTGELFF	TGTGCCAGCAGCGTAGGTCCTACCGGGGAGCTGTTTTTT	.	.	TRBV9	TRBJ2-2	13
CASSQGLLAGQGEEKLFF	TGTGCCAGCAGCCAAGGCCTACTCGCGGGACAGGGGGAGGAAAAACTGTTTTTT	TRBD1	few	TRBV4-2	TRBJ1-4	18
CAWSVLGGEFTDTQYF	TGTGCCTGGAGTGTGCTCGGGGGGGAATTCACAGATACGCAGTATTTT	TRBD2	.	TRBV30	TRBJ2-3	16
CASRSTRAGDEQYF	TGTGCCAGCAGGTCCACTAGGGCGGGGGACGAGCAGTACTTC	TRBD2	.	TRBV6-5	TRBJ2-7	14
CASSFWMGATGSTYEQYF	TGTGCCAGCAGTTTTTGGATGGGGGCGACGGGATCAACTTACGAGCAGTACTTC	.	.	TRBV6-2/TRBV6-3	TRBJ2-7	18
CASSAGTPAF	TGTGCCAGCAGCGCCGGGACACCAGCCTTC	.	.	TRBV7-2	TRBJ1-2	10
CASSVRTASFQGGYTF	TGTGCCAGTAGTGTCCGGACAGCGTCTTTTCAAGGTGGCTACACCTTC	.	few	TRBV19	TRBJ1-2	16
CASSLGQGSYEQYF	TGTGCCAGCAGCTTGGGGCAAGGGAGCTACGAGCAGTACTTC	.	once	TRBV5-6	TRBJ2-7	14
CASSVATMGISGYTF	TGTGCCAGCAGCGTAGCTACAATGGGTATTAGCGGCTACACCTTC	.	.	TRBV9	TRBJ1-2	15
CASSPLAGGTQYF	TGTGCCAGTAGTCCCCTTGCCGGGGGGACCCAGTACTTC	.	.	TRBV19	TRBJ2-5	13
CASSPTREQPQHF	TGTGCCAGCAGCCCCACCAGGGAACAGCCCCAGCATTTT	.	.	TRBV12-3/TRBV12-4	TRBJ1-5	13
CASSQLRQGIDTQYF	TGCGCCAGCAGCCAACTGAGGCAGGGGATAGATACGCAGTATTTT	.	.	TRBV4-1	TRBJ2-3	15
CASPGVLARGVAGDDNEQFF	TGTGCCAGCCCCGGGGTATTGGCCAGGGGAGTTGCGGGGGACGACAATGAGCAGTTCTTC	.	.	TRBV9	TRBJ2-1	20
CAISSSDNSPLHF	TGTGCCATCAGTAGCAGCGATAATTCACCCCTCCACTTT	.	.	TRBV10-3	TRBJ1-6	13
CASSLVQNNEQFF	TGCGCCAGCAGCTTGGTCCAAAACAATGAGCAGTTCTTC	.	.	TRBV5-1	TRBJ2-1	13
CASSPLGRGPTEAFF	TGTGCCAGCAGTCCTCTCGGCAGGGGGCCCACTGAAGCTTTCTTT	TRBD1	.	TRBV27	TRBJ1-1	15
CASSQAGFMNTEAFF	TGTGCCAGCAGCCAGGCGGGATTCATGAACACTGAAGCTTTCTTT	.	.	TRBV3-1/TRBV3-2	TRBJ1-1	15
CASSLQGTSYEQYF	TGTGCCAGCAGCTTACAGGGGACCTCCTACGAGCAGTACTTC	.	.	TRBV7-9	TRBJ2-7	14
CASEAGARNTQYF	TGTGCCAGCGAGGCGGGGGCACGAAATACGCAGTATTTT	.	.	TRBV12-3/TRBV12-4	TRBJ2-3	13
CASRNPGAGELFF	TGTGCCAGCAGGAATCCGGGGGCCGGGGAGCTGTTTTTT	.	.	TRBV28	TRBJ2-2	13
CASSDLTGPNYGYTF	TGTGCCAGCAGTGACCTGACAGGGCCTAACTATGGCTACACCTTC	TRBD1	.	TRBV6-1	TRBJ1-2	15
CASSPGAGGGNQPQHF	TGTGCCAGCAGCCCGGGAGCAGGGGGTGGCAATCAGCCCCAGCATTTT	TRBD1	.	TRBV7-2	TRBJ1-5	16
CASSMAGLIYEQYF	TGTGCCAGTAGTATGGCAGGGCTGATCTACGAGCAGTACTTC	.	once	TRBV19	TRBJ2-7	14
CASSRVSGNTIYF	TGTGCCAGCAGCCGCGTCTCTGGAAACACCATATATTTT	.	.	TRBV3-1/TRBV3-2	TRBJ1-3	13
CASSQATGSWSPTNEKLFF	TGCGCCAGCAGCCAAGCAACAGGCAGCTGGAGTCCGACAAATGAAAAACTGTTTTTT	.	.	TRBV4-3	TRBJ1-4	19
CASSLVSGGANNEQFF	TGTGCCAGCAGCTTAGTAAGCGGGGGGGCTAACAATGAGCAGTTCTTC	TRBD2	.	TRBV7-2	TRBJ2-1	16
CASSKDTDGYYGYTF	TGCGCCAGCAGCAAAGACACCGACGGATACTATGGCTACACCTTC	.	.	TRBV5-1	TRBJ1-2	15
CASSTELTANTEAFF	TGCGCCAGCAGCACTGAATTGACAGCGAACACTGAAGCTTTCTTT	.	few	TRBV5-1	TRBJ1-1	15
CASSVYSNQPQHF	TGTGCCAGCAGCGTATATAGCAATCAGCCCCAGCATTTT	.	.	TRBV5-5	TRBJ1-5	13
CASTVGARSNQPQHF	TGTGCCAGCACCGTAGGGGCACGGTCCAATCAGCCCCAGCATTTT	.	.	TRBV6-1	TRBJ1-5	15
CASSRSGTINTGELFF	TGCGCCAGCAGCCGATCCGGGACAATCAACACCGGGGAGCTGTTTTTT	.	.	TRBV5-1	TRBJ2-2	16
CASSRGRGLTEAFF	TGCGCCAGCAGTCGGGGCAGGGGGCTCACTGAAGCTTTCTTT	TRBD1	.	TRBV5-1	TRBJ1-1	14
CASSLSGSIGGNQPQHF	TGTGCCAGCAGTTTATCGGGGAGTATAGGAGGCAATCAGCCCCAGCATTTT	.	few	TRBV27	TRBJ1-5	17
CASSSSGGARNNEQFF	TGTGCCAGCAGCTCTAGCGGGGGGGCGAGGAACAATGAGCAGTTCTTC	TRBD2	.	TRBV7-6	TRBJ2-1	16
CASSLRASGNYNSPLHF	TGTGCCAGCAGTTTACGCGCTTCCGGGAACTATAATTCACCCCTCCACTTT	.	few	TRBV27	TRBJ1-6	17
CASSFLTGAFF	TGTGCCAGCAGTTTCTTGACGGGAGCTTTCTTT	.	.	TRBV28	TRBJ1-1	11
CASSSEDRGHYEQYF	TGTGCCAGCAGCTCCGAGGACAGGGGTCACTACGAGCAGTACTTC	TRBD1	.	TRBV7-2	TRBJ2-7	15